This TCR beta chain was found in a study of tissue T cells after allogeneic stem cell transplantation. This clone was seen a few times. Here the gene names and germline are mouse. Indicated time point: mouse harvest day 7 after allogeneic transplant. Tail vein injection delivered 10^7 T-cell-depleted bone marrow cells and 10^6 splenic CD5+ T cells. TCRdb's table, derived via immunoSEQ multiplex PCR, lists solely in-frame clones and lacks some. The sample includes 6,500 to 7,500 clones, 50% of them seen just once. The receptor was isolated from a female BALB/c mouse given C57BL/6 T cells with graft-versus-host disease after an allogeneic hematopoietic cell transplant. The sample was gut tissue.

This CDR3 is CSSSQSPDSDYTF. CDR3 DNA, as far as it was read: TGCTCCAGCAGTCAATCCCCAGACTCCGACTACACC. The chain is built from TRBV23 and TRBJ1-2; the tabulated D call, TRBD1, remains unverified against the DNA. With the read ending 1 residue before the CDR3 end, the germline J gene is used to fill in that end. The CDR3 covers 13 residues. The germline V gene encodes CDR1 KGHTA and CDR2 FQNQQP.